A selection of T cell receptor beta chains follows, all from one sample in a study of blood T cells in healthy people across ages. In TCRdb, the 5' RACE reads were re-called with MiXCR into one record per CDR3 protein. This sample yields 1.5 million to 2 million distinct CDR3 sequences, of which about 50% are seen a single time; around 2.1% belongs to the top ten. Specimen: blood. All receptors derive from a woman aged 40 to 50 in good health. The CDR3 runs from the conserved cysteine through the conserved F or W. The D gene is left open where the match is weak. Not all rows give a size; the values are once, few, many and, for expanded clones, a class.

-	TRBV6-1	-	TRBJ1-2	TGTGCCAGCAGTCCACCCGGGCGGATGAGGGAATACTATGGCTACACCTTC	CASSPPGRMREYYGYTF
-	TRBV9	TRBD1	TRBJ2-1	TGTGCCAGCAGCTCCCGACAGGGGAAGTACAATGAGCAGTTCTTC	CASSSRQGKYNEQFF
once	TRBV20-1	-	TRBJ1-5	TGCAGTGCTGGGGAGGACAGTATACACAATCAGCCCCAGCATTTT	CSAGEDSIHNQPQHF
once	TRBV7-9	TRBD1	TRBJ2-5	TGTGCCAGCAGCTTAGACGGGACAGGGGACTGGGATGAGCAGTACTTC	CASSLDGTGDWDEQYF
-	TRBV15	-	TRBJ2-1	TGTGCCACCAGCAGCACGGGGCAGCCCTACAATGAGCAGTTCTTC	CATSSTGQPYNEQFF
few	TRBV10-3	-	TRBJ2-7	TGTGCCATCAGTGTCTCGGGGACAAAACCCACCTACGAGCAGTACTTC	CAISVSGTKPTYEQYF
-	TRBV15	TRBD2	TRBJ2-3	TGTGCCACCAGCGGCACCGATCTAGCGGGGGGGCCGCATACGCAGTATTTT	CATSGTDLAGGPHTQYF
few	TRBV6-2/TRBV6-3	-	TRBJ1-2	TGTGCCAGCAGTTCCTCACGGGGTGGCTATGGCTACACCTTC	CASSSSRGGYGYTF
few	TRBV20-1	-	TRBJ2-3	TGCAGTGCTAGAGAAAGGATCATGTCGGATACGCAGTATTTT	CSARERIMSDTQYF
-	TRBV4-3	-	TRBJ1-4	TGCGCCAGCAGCCAAGATGGTCAAAGCAGGGGCCGGGGGGAAAAACTGTTTTTT	CASSQDGQSRGRGEKLFF
-	TRBV20-1	-	TRBJ2-3	TGCAGTGCTAGCTGGTCCCTACGGGGCACAGATACGCAGTATTTT	CSASWSLRGTDTQYF
-	TRBV20-1	-	TRBJ1-5	TGCAGTGCTAGAGAAGCCGTATATAGCAATCAGCCCCAGCATTTT	CSAREAVYSNQPQHF
-	TRBV9	TRBD1	TRBJ1-2	TGTGCCAGCAGCGTAGTAGACAGGGTAAACTATGGCTACACCTTC	CASSVVDRVNYGYTF
-	TRBV28	-	TRBJ2-5	TGTGCCAGCAGAAACCCCCCCCCTGTGCAGGATCAAGAGACCCAGTACTTC	CASRNPPPVQDQETQYF
many	TRBV20-1	-	TRBJ2-7	TGCAGTGCTAGGGGGGACACGTACGAGCAGTACTTC	CSARGDTYEQYF
few	TRBV28	-	TRBJ2-2	TGTGCCAGCAGTTCCACAGGTACCGGGGAGCTGTTTTTT	CASSSTGTGELFF
-	TRBV7-2	-	TRBJ1-1	TGTGCCAGCAGCTTCCCGCCAGGGGCTTTGAACACTGAAGCTTTCTTT	CASSFPPGALNTEAFF
-	TRBV6-2/TRBV6-3	-	TRBJ2-1	TGTGCCAGCCGGAGGGTAGCGCGCAATGAGCAGTTCTTC	CASRRVARNEQFF
-	TRBV7-8	TRBD2	TRBJ2-4	TGTGCCAGCAGCTTAGAACTAGCGGGGAGATTAGCCAAAAACATTCAGTACTTC	CASSLELAGRLAKNIQYF
-	TRBV19	-	TRBJ2-3	TGTGCCAGTAGTACCCCAGCGGCCGCACCGGATACGCAGTATTTT	CASSTPAAAPDTQYF
few	TRBV4-3	-	TRBJ1-2	TGCGCCAGCAGCCTATCGACAAAGGCTAATGGCTACACCTTC	CASSLSTKANGYTF
-	TRBV4-3	-	TRBJ2-1	TGCGCCAGCAGCCAAGATATCGGGGAAGCAATCCATGAGCAGTTCTTC	CASSQDIGEAIHEQFF
-	TRBV27	-	TRBJ2-4	TGTGCCAGCAGTTCTCTCCCGGAAAACATTCAGTACTTC	CASSSLPENIQYF
-	TRBV9	-	TRBJ2-2	TGTGCCAGCAGCGCCGGCTGGACCGGGGAGCTGTTTTTT	CASSAGWTGELFF
-	TRBV6-5	-	TRBJ2-7	TGTGCCAGCAGTTACTCGGTCACCTCCTACGAGCAGTACTTC	CASSYSVTSYEQYF
-	TRBV7-8	-	TRBJ1-4	TGTGCCAGCAGCTTAGATTTCCGGGGGGCGGCTGAAAAACTGTTTTTT	CASSLDFRGAAEKLFF
-	TRBV7-2	TRBD2	TRBJ2-5	TGTGCCAGCAGCTTAGGAGGCGGGGGGGCCACCCAGTACTTC	CASSLGGGGATQYF
-	TRBV5-1	TRBD1	TRBJ1-2	TGCGCCAGCGATACGCACGGACAGGGCGGCGGCTACACCTTC	CASDTHGQGGGYTF
-	TRBV6-1	TRBD2	TRBJ2-5	TGTGCCAGCAGCCACGGACTAGCCGAGACCCGGTACTTC	CASSHGLAETRYF
few	TRBV20-1	TRBD2	TRBJ2-3	TGCAGTGCTATAGCGGGGGGGGGCACAGATACGCAGTATTTT	CSAIAGGGTDTQYF
-	TRBV5-1	-	TRBJ2-5	TGCGTCAGCAGCTTGTCACAAATGGGAGGCAAGACCCAGTACTTC	CVSSLSQMGGKTQYF
-	TRBV7-2	-	TRBJ1-1	TGTGCCCAAGCGTGGACAGTGAACACTGAAGCTTTCTTT	CAQAWTVNTEAFF
few	TRBV12-3/TRBV12-4	TRBD1	TRBJ1-2	TGTGCCAGCAGTTTAGGATACCGGGACAGTCGCACCTTC	CASSLGYRDSRTF
-	TRBV7-2	-	TRBJ2-3	TGTGCCAGCAGCTTAGGACTCATCGCTACGCAGTATTTT	CASSLGLIATQYF
-	TRBV5-1	-	TRBJ2-5	TGCGCCAGCAAGACGGGGGATCCTCAAGAGACCCAGTACTTC	CASKTGDPQETQYF
many	TRBV20-1	-	TRBJ2-3	TGCAGTGCTAGAGGGACACAAAGGACAGCCACAGATACGCAGTATTTT	CSARGTQRTATDTQYF
many	TRBV7-2	-	TRBJ2-3	TGTGCCAGCAGCTTGGCTAGCGGCACAGATACGCAGTATTTT	CASSLASGTDTQYF
-	TRBV28	-	TRBJ2-5	TGTGCCAGCAGTTTGTCGGGGACTCGCCAAGAGACCCAGTACTTC	CASSLSGTRQETQYF
once	TRBV12-3/TRBV12-4	TRBD2	TRBJ2-3	TGTGCCAGCAGTTCGACCTCTAGCGGGGGGTCCCAGAGGATAGATACGCAGTATTTT	CASSSTSSGGSQRIDTQYF
-	TRBV7-2	TRBD2	TRBJ2-3	TGTGCCAGCAGCTATAGCGGGGGGGCATATAGCACAGATACGCAGTATTTT	CASSYSGGAYSTDTQYF
-	TRBV5-1	TRBD2	TRBJ2-1	TGCGCCAGCAGCTTGGGAGGCGGGGGGATCAACAATGAGCAGTTCTTC	CASSLGGGGINNEQFF
few	TRBV20-1	TRBD2	TRBJ2-5	TGCAGTGCTAGAGATCTTCGGACTAGCGCCGGTAGCGGGCCCCAGTACTTC	CSARDLRTSAGSGPQYF
-	TRBV4-1	-	TRBJ2-5	TGCGCCAGCAGCCAAGAACGGCTATCCGCAGAGACCCAGTACTTC	CASSQERLSAETQYF
few	TRBV7-2	-	TRBJ2-5	TGTGCCAGCAGCGTTAGCGGAACGACAGAGACCCAGTACTTC	CASSVSGTTETQYF
few	TRBV10-3	-	TRBJ1-1	TGTGCCATCAGTGAGTCGACTACTGAAGCTTTCTTT	CAISESTTEAFF
once	TRBV28	TRBD1	TRBJ2-1	TGTGCCAGCAGTTTGTTTACAGGGGGGAATGAGCGGTTCTTC	CASSLFTGGNERFF
-	TRBV10-3	TRBD1	TRBJ2-7	TGTGCCATCAGTGGAGAGCATGCAGGGGGCGGTGGCGAGCAGTACTTC	CAISGEHAGGGGEQYF
once	TRBV7-2	-	TRBJ2-1	TGTGCCAGCAGCCCCCACAGCGCTGGTGAGCAGTTCTTC	CASSPHSAGEQFF